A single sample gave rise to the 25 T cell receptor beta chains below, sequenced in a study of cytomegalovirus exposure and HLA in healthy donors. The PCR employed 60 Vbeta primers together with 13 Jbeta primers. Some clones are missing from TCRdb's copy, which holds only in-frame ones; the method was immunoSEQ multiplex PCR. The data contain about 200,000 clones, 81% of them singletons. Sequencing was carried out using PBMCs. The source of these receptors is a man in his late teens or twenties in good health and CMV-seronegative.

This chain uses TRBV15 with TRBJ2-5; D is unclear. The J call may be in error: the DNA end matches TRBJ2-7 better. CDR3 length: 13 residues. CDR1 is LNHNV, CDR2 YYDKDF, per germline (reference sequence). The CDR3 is CATSRDRASEQYF. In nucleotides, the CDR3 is TGTGCCACCAGCAGAGATCGTGCCTCCGAGCAGTACTTC.

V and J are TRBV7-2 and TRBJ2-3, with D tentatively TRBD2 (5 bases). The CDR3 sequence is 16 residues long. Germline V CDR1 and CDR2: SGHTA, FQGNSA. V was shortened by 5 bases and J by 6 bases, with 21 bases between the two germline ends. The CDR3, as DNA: TGTGCCAGCAGCAGGAGAGCGGACTCCCTTTTTGATACGCAGTATTTT. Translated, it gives CASSRRADSLFDTQYF.

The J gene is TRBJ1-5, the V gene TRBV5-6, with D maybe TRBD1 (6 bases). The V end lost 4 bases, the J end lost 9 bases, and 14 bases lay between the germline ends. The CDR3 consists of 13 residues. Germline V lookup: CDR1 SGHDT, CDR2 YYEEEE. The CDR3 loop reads CASSLTGSGPQHF. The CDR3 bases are TGTGCCAGCAGCCTGACAGGCAGCGGGCCCCAGCATTTT.

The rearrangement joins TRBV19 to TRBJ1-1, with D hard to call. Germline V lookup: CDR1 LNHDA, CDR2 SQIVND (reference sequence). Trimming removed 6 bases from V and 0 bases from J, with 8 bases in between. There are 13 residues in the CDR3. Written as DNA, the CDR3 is TGTGCCAGTAGCCCCGGGTTGAACACTGAAGCTTTCTTT. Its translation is CASSPGLNTEAFF.

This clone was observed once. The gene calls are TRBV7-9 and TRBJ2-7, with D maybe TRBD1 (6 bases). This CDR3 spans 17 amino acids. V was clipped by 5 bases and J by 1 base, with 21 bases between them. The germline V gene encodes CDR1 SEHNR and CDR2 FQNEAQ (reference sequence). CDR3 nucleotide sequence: TGTGCCAGCAGCCCACCTATGACAGGCCCATTTTCCTACGAGCAGTACTTC. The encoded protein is CASSPPMTGPFSYEQYF.

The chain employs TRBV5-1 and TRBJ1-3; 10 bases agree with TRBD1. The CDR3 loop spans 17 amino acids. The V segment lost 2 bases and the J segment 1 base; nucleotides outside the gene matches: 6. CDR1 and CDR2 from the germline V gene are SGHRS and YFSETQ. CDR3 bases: TGCGCCAGCAGCTTCGGGGGGACAGGGGCTTCTGGAAACACCATATATTTT. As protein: CASSFGGTGASGNTIYF. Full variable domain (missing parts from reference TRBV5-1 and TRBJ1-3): KAGVTQTPRYLIKTRGQQVTLSCSPISGHRSVSWYQQTPGQGLQFLFEYFSETQRNKGNFPGRFSGRQFSNSRSEMNVSTLELGDSALYLCASSFGGTGASGNTIYFGEGSWLTVV.

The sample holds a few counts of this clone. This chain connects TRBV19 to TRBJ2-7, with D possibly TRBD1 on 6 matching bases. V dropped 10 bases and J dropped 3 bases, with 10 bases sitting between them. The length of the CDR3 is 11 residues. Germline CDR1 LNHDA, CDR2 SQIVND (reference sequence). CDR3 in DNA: TGTGCCACCACGGACAGCTACGAGCAGTACTTC. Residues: CATTDSYEQYF.

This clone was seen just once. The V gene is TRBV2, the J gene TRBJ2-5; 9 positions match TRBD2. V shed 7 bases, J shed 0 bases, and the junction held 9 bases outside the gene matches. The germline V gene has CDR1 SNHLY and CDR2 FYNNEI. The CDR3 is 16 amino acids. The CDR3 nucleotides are TGTGCCAGCAAATTCCCTAGCGGGGCGTACCAAGAGACCCAGTACTTC. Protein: CASKFPSGAYQETQYF. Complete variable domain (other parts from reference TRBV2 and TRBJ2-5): EPEVTQTPSHQVTQMGQEVILRCVPISNHLYFYWYRQILGQKVEFLVSFYNNEISEKSEIFDDQFSVERPDGSNFTLKIRSTKLEDSAMYFCASKFPSGAYQETQYFGPGTRLLVL.

Written as DNA, the CDR3 is TGTGCCAGCAGTGATAGGGACAGACGGAACACTGAAGCTTTCTTT. This translates into CASSDRDRRNTEAFF. The chain recombines TRBV6-1 with TRBJ1-1; 7 bases agree with TRBD1. V was pared by 3 bases and J by 1 base, with 5 bases of the junction left unmatched. The length of the CDR3 is 15 residues. The germline gives CDR1 MNHNS, CDR2 SASEGT.

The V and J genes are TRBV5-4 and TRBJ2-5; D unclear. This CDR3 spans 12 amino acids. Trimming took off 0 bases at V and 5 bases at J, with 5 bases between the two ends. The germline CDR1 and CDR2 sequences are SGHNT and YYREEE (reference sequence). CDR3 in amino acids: CASSLAEETQYF. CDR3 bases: TGTGCCAGCAGCTTGGCGGAGGAGACCCAGTACTTC. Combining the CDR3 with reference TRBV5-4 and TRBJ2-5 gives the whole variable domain ETGVTQSPTHLIKTRGQQVTLRCSSQSGHNTVSWYQQALGQGPQFIFQYYREEENGRGNFPPRFSGLQFPNYSSELNVNALELDDSALYLCASSLAEETQYFGPGTRLLVL.

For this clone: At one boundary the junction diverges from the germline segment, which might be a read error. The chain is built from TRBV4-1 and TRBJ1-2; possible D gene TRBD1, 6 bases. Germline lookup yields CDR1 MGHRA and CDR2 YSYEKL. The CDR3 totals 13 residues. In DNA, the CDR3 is TGTGCCACGGGGGGCAGACCTGGCTATGGCTACACCTTC. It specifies CATGGRPGYGYTF.

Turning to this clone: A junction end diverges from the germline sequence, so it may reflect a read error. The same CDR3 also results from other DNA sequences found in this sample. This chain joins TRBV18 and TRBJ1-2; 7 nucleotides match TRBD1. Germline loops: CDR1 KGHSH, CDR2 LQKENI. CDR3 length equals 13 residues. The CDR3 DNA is TGTGCCAGCTCGCCACAGGGGTTGTATGGCTACACCTTC. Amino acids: CASSPQGLYGYTF.

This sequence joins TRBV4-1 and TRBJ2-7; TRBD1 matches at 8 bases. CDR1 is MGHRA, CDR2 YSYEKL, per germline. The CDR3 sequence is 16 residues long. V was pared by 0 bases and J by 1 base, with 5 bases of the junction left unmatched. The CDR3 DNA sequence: TGCGCCAGCAGCCAAGACCACAGGGGGAGATCCTACGAGCAGTACTTC. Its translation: CASSQDHRGRSYEQYF.

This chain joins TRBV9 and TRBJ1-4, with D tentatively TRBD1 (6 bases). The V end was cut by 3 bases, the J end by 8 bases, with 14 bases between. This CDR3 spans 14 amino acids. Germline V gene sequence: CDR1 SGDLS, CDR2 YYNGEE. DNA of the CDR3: TGTGCCAGCAGCGAACAGGGAGATCGGGAAAAACTGTTTTTT. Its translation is CASSEQGDREKLFF.

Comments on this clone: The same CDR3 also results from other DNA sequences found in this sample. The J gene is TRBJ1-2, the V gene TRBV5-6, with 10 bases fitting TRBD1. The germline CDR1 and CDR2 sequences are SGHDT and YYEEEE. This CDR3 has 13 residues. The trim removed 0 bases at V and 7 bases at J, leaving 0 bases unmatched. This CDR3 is CASSLGDRGGYTF. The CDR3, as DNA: TGTGCCAGCAGCTTGGGGGACAGGGGTGGCTACACCTTC.

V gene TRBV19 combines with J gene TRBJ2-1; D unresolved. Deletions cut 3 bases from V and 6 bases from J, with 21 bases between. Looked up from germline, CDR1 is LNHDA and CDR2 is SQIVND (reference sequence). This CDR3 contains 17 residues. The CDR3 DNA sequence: TGTGCCAGTAGTATTATGGGCCCGGCGTTTGCAGGCAATGAGCAGTTCTTC. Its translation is CASSIMGPAFAGNEQFF.

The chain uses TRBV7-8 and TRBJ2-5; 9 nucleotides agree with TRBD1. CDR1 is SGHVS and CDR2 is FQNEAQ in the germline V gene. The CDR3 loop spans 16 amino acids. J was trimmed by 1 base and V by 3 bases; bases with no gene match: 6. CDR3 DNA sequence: TGTGCCAGCAGCTTTCGACAGGGGGGTTTCCAAGAGACCCAGTACTTC. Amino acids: CASSFRQGGFQETQYF.

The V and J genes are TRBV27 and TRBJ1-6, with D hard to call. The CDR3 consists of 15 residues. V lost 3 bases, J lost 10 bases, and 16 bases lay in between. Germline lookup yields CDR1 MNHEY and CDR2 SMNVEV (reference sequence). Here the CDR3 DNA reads TGTGCCAGCAGTTTCTTAGGTGTGGAGGGCTCACCCCTCCACTTT. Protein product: CASSFLGVEGSPLHF.

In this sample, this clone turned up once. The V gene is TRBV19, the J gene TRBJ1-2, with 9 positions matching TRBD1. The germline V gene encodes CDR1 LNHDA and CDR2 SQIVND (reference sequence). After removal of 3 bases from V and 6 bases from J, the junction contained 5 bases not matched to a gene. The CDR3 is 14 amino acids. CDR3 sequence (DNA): TGTGCCAGTAGTATCACCGGGACAGGGAATGGCTACACCTTC. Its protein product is CASSITGTGNGYTF.

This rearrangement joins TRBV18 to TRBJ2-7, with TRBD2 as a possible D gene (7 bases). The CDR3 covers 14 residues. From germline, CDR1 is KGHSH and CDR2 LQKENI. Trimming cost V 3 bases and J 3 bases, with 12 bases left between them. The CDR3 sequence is CASSPYGGHYEQYF. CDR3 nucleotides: TGTGCCAGCTCACCTTACGGGGGGCACTACGAGCAGTACTTC.

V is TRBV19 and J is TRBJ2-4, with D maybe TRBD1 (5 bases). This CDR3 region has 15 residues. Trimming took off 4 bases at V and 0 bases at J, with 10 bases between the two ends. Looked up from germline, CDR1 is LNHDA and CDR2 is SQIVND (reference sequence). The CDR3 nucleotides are TGTGCCAGTAGTAACGCAGGGTTAGCCAAAAACATTCAGTACTTC. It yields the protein CASSNAGLAKNIQYF. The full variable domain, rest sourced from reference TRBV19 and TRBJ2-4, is DGGITQSPKYLFRKEGQNVTLSCEQNLNHDAMYWYRQDPGQGLRLIYYSQIVNDFQKGDIAEGYSVSREKKESFPLTVTSAQKNPTAFYLCASSNAGLAKNIQYFGAGTRLSVL.

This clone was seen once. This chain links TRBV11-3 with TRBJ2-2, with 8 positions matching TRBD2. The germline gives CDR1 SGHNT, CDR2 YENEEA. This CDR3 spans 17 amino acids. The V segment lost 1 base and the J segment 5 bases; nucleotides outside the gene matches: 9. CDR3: CASSLGAGGWRTGELFF. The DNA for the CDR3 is TGTGCCAGCAGCTTAGGGGCGGGGGGCTGGAGAACCGGGGAGCTGTTTTTT.

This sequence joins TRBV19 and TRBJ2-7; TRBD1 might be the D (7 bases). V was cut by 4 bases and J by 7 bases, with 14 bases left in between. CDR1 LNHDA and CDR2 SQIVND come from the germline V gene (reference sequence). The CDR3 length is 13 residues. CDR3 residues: CASSSGTAWEQYF. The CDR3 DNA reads TGTGCCAGTAGTAGCGGGACAGCGTGGGAGCAGTACTTC.

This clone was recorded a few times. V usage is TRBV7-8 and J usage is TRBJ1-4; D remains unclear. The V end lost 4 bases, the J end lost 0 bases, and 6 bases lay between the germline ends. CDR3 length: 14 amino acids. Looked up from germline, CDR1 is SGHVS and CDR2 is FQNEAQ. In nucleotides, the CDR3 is TGTGCCAGCAGCTCCTTTACAACTAATGAAAAACTGTTTTTT. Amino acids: CASSSFTTNEKLFF.

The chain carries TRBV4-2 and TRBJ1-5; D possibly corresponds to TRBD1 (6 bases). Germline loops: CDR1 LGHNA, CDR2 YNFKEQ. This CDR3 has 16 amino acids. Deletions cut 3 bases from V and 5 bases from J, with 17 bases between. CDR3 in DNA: TGTGCCAGCAGCCATGCCGGGACAAAGGGCGATCAGCCCCAGCATTTT. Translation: CASSHAGTKGDQPQHF.